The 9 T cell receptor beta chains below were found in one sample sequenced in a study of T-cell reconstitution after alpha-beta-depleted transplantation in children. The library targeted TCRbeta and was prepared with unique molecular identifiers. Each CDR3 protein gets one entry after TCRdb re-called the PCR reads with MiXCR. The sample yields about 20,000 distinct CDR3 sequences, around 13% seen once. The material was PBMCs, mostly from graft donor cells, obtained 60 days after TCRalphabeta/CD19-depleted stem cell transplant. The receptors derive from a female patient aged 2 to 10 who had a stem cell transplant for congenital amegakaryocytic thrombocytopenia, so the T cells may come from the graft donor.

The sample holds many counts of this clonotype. CDR3 sequence reads: CATSRDQPGGTDTQYF. CDR3 nucleotides: TGTGCCACCAGCAGAGATCAGCCGGGGGGCACAGATACGCAGTATTTT. The chain is built from TRBV15 and TRBJ2-3; D might be TRBD2 (6 bases). CDR1 LNHNV and CDR2 YYDKDF come from the germline V gene (reference sequence). The CDR3 loop spans 16 amino acids. The germline V and J ends were trimmed by 0 bases and 1 base, with 11 bases remaining between them.

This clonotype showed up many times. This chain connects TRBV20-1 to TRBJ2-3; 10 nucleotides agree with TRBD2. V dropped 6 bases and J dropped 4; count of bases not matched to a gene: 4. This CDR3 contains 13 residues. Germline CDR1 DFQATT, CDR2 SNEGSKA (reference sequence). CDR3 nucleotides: TGCAGTGCCCTAGCGGGAGTCCCAGATACGCAGTATTTT. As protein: CSALAGVPDTQYF.

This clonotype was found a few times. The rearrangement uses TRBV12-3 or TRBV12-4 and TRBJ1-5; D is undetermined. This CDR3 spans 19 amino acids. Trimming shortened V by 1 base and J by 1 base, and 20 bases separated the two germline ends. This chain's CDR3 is CASSLGGGPSGWSNQPQHF. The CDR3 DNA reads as TGTGCCAGCAGTTTAGGGGGAGGGCCCTCTGGTTGGAGCAATCAGCCCCAGCATTTT.

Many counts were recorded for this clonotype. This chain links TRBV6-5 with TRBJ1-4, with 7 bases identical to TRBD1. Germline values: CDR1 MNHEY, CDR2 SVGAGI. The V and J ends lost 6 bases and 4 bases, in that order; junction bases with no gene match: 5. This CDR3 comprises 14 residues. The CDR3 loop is CASSKDRINEKLFF. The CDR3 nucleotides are TGTGCCAGCAGCAAGGACAGGATTAATGAAAAACTGTTTTTT.

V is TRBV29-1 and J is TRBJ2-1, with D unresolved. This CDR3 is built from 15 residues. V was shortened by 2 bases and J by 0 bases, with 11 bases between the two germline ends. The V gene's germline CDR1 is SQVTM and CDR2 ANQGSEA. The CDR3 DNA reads TGCAGCGTTGAAATTTGGGATAGCTCCTACAATGAGCAGTTCTTC. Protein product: CSVEIWDSSYNEQFF.

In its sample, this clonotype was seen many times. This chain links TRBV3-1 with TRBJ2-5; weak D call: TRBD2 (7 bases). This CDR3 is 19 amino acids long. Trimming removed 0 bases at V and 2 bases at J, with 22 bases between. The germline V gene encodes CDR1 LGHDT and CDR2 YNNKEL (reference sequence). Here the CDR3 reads CASSQDPAGAVLSQETQYF. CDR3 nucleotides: TGTGCCAGCAGCCAAGATCCCGCGGGGGCCGTCCTTTCTCAAGAGACCCAGTACTTC.

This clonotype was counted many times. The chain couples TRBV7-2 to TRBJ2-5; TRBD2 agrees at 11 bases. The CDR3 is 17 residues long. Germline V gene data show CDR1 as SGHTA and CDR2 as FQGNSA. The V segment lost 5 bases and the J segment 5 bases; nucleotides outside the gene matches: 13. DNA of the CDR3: TGTGCCAGCAGCCGAGCTAGACTAGCGGGAAAGCGGGAGACCCAGTACTTC. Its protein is CASSRARLAGKRETQYF.

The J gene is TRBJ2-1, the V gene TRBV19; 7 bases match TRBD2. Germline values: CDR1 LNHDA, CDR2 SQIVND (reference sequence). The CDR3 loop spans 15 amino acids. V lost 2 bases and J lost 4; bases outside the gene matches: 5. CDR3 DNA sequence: TGTGCCAGTAGTATACTCGGGACTACATACAATGAGCAGTTCTTC. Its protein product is CASSILGTTYNEQFF.

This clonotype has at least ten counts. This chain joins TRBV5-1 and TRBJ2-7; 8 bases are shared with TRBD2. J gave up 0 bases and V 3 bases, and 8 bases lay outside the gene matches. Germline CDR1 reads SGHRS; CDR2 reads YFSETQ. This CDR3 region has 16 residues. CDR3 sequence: CASSSASGPSSYEQYF. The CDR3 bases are TGCGCCAGCAGCTCGGCTAGCGGGCCTAGCTCCTACGAGCAGTACTTC.